The TCR beta chain under discussion was sequenced for a study of T-cell reconstitution after alpha-beta-depleted transplantation in children. Trimming removed 3 bases from V and 12 bases from J, with 15 bases in between. The germline V gene has CDR1 KGHSH and CDR2 LQKENI. The CDR3 is 13 residues long. Preparation of the TCRbeta library involved a method that used unique molecular identifiers. Each CDR3 protein gets one entry after TCRdb re-called the PCR reads with MiXCR. The sample records roughly 420,000 distinct CDR3 sequences, 16% being singletons. Study results and limitations: For some patients, TCRbeta diversity was high at day 60 because of recipient T cells and thymic progenitors that survived. Expanded graft clones numbering several hundred reportedly gave rise to alpha-beta T cells about two months after transplant. T-cell numbers and diversity one year post-transplant derived largely from freshly generated T cells.

Of note for this clonotype: Its target is not known.

The chain carries TRBV18 and TRBJ2-1, with a weak D call TRBD1 (6 bases). This TCR was recovered from a boy in the first two years of life who had a stem cell transplant for Wiskott-Aldrich syndrome, so the T cells may come from the graft donor. The sequencing here drew on PBMCs, mostly from graft donor cells, taken 360 days after TCRalphabeta/CD19-depleted stem cell transplant. The DNA of the CDR3 is TGTGCCAGCTCACCCGACAGGTTCACCGCGCAGTTCTTC. It is translated as CASSPDRFTAQFF.